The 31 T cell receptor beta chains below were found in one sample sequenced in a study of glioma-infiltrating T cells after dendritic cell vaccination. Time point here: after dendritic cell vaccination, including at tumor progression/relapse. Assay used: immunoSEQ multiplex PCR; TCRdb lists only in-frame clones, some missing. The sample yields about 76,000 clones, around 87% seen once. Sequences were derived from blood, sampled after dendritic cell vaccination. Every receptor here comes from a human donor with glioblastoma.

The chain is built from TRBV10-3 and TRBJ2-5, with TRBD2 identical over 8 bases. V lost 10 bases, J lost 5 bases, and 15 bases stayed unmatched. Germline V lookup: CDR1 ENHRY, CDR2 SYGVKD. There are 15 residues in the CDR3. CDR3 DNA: TGTGCCACCAGGGGAGTCCGGGGGGGCGGGGAGACCCAGTACTTC. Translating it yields CATRGVRGGGETQYF.

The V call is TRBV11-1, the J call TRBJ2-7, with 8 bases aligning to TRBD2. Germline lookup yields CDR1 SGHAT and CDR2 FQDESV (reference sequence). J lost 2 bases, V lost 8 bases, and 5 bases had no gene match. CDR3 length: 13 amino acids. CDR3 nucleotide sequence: TGTGCCAGCTGTGTTAGCGGGGCCTACGAGCAGTACTTC. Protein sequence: CASCVSGAYEQYF.

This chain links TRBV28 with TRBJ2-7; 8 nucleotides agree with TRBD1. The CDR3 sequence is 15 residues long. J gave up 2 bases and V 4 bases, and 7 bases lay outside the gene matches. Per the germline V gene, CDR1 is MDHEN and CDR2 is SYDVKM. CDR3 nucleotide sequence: TGTGCCAGCAGTTATAGCCGGGACAGGACCTACGAGCAGTACTTC. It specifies CASSYSRDRTYEQYF.

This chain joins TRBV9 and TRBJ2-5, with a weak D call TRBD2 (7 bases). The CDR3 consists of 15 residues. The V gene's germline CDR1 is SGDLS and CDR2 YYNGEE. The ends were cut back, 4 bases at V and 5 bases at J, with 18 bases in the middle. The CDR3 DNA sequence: TGTGCCAGCAGCTCCCGGGGGGCAATCGGGGAGACCCAGTACTTC. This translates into CASSSRGAIGETQYF.

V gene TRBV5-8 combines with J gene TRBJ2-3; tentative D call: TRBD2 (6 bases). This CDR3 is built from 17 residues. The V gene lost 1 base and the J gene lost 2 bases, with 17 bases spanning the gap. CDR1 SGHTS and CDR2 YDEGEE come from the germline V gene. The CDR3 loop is CASSLRQYGGDTDTQYF. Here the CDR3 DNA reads TGTGCCAGCAGCTTGAGACAATACGGCGGGGACACAGATACGCAGTATTTT. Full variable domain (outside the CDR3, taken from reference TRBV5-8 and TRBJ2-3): EAGVTQSPTHLIKTRGQQATLRCSPISGHTSVYWYQQALGLGLQFLLWYDEGEERNRGNFPPRFSGRQFPNYSSELNVNALELEDSALYLCASSLRQYGGDTDTQYFGPGTRLTVL.

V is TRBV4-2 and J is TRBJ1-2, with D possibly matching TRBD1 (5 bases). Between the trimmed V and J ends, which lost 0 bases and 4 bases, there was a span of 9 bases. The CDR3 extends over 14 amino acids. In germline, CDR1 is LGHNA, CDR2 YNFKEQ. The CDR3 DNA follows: TGTGCCAGCAGCCAAGAAGCAGGGTCCTATGGCTACACCTTC. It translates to CASSQEAGSYGYTF.

The CDR3 reads CASSLQLSDSEAFF. The CDR3 nucleotides are TGTGCCAGCAGTTTGCAACTTTCGGACTCTGAAGCTTTCTTT. V usage is TRBV27 and J usage is TRBJ1-1; D unresolved. This CDR3 is 14 amino acids long. Per the germline V gene, CDR1 is MNHEY and CDR2 is SMNVEV (reference sequence). Between the trimmed V and J ends, which lost 3 bases and 6 bases, there was a span of 14 bases.

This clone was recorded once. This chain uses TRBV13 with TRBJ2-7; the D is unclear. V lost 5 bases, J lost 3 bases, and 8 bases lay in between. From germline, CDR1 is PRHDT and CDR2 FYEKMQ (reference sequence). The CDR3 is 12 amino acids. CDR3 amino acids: CASSPGNYEQYF. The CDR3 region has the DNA TGTGCCAGCAGCCCAGGAAACTACGAGCAGTACTTC.

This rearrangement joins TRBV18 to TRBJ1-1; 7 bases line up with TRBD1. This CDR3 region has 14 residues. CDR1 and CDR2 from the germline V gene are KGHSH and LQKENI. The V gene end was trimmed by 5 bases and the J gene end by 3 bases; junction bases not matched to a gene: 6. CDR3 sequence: CASSFDRDDTEAFF. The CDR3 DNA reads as TGTGCCAGCTCATTCGACAGGGATGACACTGAAGCTTTCTTT.

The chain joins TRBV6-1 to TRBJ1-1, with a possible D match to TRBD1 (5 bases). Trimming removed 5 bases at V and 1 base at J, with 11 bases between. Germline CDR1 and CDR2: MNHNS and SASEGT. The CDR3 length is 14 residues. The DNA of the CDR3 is TGTGCCAGCAGTAAAACAGGTACGAACACTGAAGCTTTCTTT. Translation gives CASSKTGTNTEAFF.

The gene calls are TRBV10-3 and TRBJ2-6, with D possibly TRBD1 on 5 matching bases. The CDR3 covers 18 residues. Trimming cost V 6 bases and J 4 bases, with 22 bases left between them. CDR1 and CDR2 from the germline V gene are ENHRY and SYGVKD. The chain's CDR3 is CAISSPAGLLGGANVLTF. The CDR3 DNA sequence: TGTGCCATCAGCTCCCCGGCAGGGCTCTTGGGAGGGGCCAACGTCCTGACTTTC.

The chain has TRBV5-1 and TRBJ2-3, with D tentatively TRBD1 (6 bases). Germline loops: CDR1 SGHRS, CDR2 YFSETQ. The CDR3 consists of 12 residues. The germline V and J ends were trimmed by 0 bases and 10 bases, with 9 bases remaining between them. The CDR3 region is CASSLDGGSQYF. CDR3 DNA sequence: TGCGCCAGCAGCTTGGATGGGGGCTCGCAGTATTTT.

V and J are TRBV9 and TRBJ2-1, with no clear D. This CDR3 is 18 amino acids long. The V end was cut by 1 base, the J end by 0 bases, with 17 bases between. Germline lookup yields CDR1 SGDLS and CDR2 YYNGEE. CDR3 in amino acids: CASSVTPRLESSYNEQFF. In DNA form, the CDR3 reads TGTGCCAGCAGCGTAACCCCACGCCTCGAGAGCTCCTACAATGAGCAGTTCTTC.

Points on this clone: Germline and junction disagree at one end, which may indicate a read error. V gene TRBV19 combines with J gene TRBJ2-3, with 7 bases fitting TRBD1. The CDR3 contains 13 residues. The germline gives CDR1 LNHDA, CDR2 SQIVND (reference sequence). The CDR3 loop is CASRGDSRDTQYF. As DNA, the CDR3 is TGTGCCAGTAGGGGGGACAGCAGAGATACGCAGTATTTT.

The CDR3 is CASSQGAGPEAFF. The CDR3 DNA reads as TGTGCCAGCAGCCAAGGGGCAGGTCCTGAAGCTTTCTTT. V and J are TRBV7-9 and TRBJ1-1, with a tentative D call TRBD1 (5 bases). Germline V gene sequence: CDR1 SEHNR, CDR2 FQNEAQ (reference sequence). This CDR3 contains 13 residues. With 5 bases removed from V and 6 bases from J, the gap between germline ends came to 13 bases.

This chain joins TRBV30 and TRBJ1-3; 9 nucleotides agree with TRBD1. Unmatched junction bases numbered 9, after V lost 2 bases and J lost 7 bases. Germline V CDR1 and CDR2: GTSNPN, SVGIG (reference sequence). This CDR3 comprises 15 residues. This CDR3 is CAWSRGGQGGNTIYF. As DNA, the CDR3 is TGTGCCTGGAGTCGTGGGGGACAGGGTGGGAACACCATATATTTT.

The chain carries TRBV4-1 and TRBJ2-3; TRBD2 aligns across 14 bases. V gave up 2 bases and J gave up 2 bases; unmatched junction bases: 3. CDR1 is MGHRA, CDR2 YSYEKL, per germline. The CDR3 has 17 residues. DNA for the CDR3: TGCGCCAGCAGCCAACGACTAGCGGGAGGGCCCACAGATACGCAGTATTTT. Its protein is CASSQRLAGGPTDTQYF.

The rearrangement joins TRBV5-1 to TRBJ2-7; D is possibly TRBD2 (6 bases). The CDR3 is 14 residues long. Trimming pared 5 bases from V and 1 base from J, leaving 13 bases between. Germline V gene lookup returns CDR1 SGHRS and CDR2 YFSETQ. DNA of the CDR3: TGCGCCAGCAGATCTGGGACTTCTTCCTACGAGCAGTACTTC. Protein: CASRSGTSSYEQYF.

The chain's CDR3 is CSVEDGGQSRDEQYF. DNA of the CDR3: TGCAGCGTTGAAGACGGGGGACAGAGTAGGGACGAGCAGTACTTC. V and J are TRBV29-1 and TRBJ2-7; a possible D gene is TRBD1 (7 bases). V was cut by 0 bases and J by 5 bases, with 17 bases left in between. Per the germline V gene, CDR1 is SQVTM and CDR2 is ANQGSEA. This CDR3 region has 15 residues.

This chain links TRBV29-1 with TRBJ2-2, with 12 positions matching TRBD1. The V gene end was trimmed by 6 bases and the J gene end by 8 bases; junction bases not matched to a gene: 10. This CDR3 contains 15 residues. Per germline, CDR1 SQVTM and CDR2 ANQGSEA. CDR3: CSVQPGQGALGELFF. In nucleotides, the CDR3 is TGCAGCGTCCAACCGGGACAGGGGGCACTTGGGGAGCTGTTTTTT.

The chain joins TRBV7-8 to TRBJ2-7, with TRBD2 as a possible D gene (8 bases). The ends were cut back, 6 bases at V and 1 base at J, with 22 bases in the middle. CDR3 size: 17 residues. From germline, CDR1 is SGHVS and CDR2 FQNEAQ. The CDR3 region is CASSRGGGGQVSYEQYF. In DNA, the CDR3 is TGTGCCAGCAGTCGAGGGGGCGGGGGGCAAGTTTCCTACGAGCAGTACTTC.

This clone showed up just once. This CDR3 is CASSLPPAGASYEQYF. Here the CDR3 DNA reads TGTGCCAGCAGCTTACCTCCAGCGGGCGCCTCCTACGAGCAGTACTTC. The chain carries TRBV7-9 and TRBJ2-7; D might be TRBD2 (6 bases). The CDR3 is 16 residues long. The germline V gene encodes CDR1 SEHNR and CDR2 FQNEAQ (reference sequence). V was cut by 2 bases and J by 0 bases, with 14 bases left in between. Together with reference TRBV7-9 and TRBJ2-7, the CDR3 gives the full variable domain: DTGVSQNPRHKITKRGQNVTFRCDPISEHNRLYWYRQTLGQGPEFLTYFQNEAQLEKSRLLSDRFSAERPKGSFSTLEIQRTEQGDSAMYLCASSLPPAGASYEQYFGPGTRLTVT.

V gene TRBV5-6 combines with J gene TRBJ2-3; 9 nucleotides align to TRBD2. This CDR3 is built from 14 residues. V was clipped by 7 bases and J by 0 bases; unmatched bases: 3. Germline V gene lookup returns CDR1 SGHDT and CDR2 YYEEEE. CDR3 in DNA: TGTGCCAGCGAGACTAGCGGAAGCACAGATACGCAGTATTTT. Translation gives CASETSGSTDTQYF.

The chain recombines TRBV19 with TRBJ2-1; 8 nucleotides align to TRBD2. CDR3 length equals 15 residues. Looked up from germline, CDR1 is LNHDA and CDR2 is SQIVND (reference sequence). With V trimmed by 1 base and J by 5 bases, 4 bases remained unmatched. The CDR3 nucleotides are TGTGCCAGTAGTATAGCCGGGAGGGGCAACAATGAGCAGTTCTTC. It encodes CASSIAGRGNNEQFF. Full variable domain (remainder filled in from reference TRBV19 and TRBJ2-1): DGGITQSPKYLFRKEGQNVTLSCEQNLNHDAMYWYRQDPGQGLRLIYYSQIVNDFQKGDIAEGYSVSREKKESFPLTVTSAQKNPTAFYLCASSIAGRGNNEQFFGPGTRLTVL.

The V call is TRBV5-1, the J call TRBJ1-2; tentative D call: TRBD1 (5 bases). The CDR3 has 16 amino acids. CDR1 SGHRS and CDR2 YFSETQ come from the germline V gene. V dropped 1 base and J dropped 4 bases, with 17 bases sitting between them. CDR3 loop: CASSLTTGEVLYGYTF. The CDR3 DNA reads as TGCGCCAGCAGCTTGACCACAGGAGAAGTTCTCTATGGCTACACCTTC.

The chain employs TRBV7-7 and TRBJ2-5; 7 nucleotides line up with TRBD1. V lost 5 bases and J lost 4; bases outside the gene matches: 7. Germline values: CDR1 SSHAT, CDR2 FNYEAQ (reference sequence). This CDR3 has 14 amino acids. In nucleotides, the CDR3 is TGTGCCAGCAGCCTGACCGCAGGGGGAGAGACCCAGTACTTC. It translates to CASSLTAGGETQYF.

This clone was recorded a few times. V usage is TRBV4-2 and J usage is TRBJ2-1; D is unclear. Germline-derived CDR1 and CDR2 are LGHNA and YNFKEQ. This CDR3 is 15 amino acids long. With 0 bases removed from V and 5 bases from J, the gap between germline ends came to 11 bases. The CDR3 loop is CASSQERKSHNEQFF. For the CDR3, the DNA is TGTGCCAGCAGCCAAGAGAGAAAATCCCACAATGAGCAGTTCTTC.

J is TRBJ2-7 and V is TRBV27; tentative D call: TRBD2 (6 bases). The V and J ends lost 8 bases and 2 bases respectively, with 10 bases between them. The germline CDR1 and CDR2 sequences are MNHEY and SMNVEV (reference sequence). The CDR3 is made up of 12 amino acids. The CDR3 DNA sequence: TGTGCCAGCCGGGGGATTACCTACGAGCAGTACTTC. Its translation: CASRGITYEQYF.

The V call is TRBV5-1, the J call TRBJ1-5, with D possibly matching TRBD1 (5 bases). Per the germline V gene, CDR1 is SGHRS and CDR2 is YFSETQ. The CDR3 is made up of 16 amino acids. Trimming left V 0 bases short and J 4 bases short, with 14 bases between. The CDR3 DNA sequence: TGCGCCAGCAGCTTGGACGGGACCGCGGGGAATCAGCCCCAGCATTTT. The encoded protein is CASSLDGTAGNQPQHF.

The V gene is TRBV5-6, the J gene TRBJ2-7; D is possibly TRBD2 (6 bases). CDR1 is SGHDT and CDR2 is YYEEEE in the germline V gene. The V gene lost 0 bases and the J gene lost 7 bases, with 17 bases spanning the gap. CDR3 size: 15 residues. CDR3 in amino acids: CASSLAVTSPSEQYF. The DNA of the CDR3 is TGTGCCAGCAGCTTGGCCGTGACTAGTCCATCGGAGCAGTACTTC.

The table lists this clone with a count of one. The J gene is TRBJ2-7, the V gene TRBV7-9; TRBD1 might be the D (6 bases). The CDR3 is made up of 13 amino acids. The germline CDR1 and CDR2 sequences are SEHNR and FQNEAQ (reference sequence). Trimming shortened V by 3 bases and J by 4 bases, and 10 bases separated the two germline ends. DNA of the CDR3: TGTGCCAGCAGCTTTCTACAGGGATACGAGCAGTACTTC. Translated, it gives CASSFLQGYEQYF.